What follows is one TCR beta chain and its context. TCR beta chains were sequenced at survey level with immunoSEQ. Produced via immunoSEQ multiplex PCR; TCRdb's table is partial and in-frame only. The sample lists approximately 70,000 clones, roughly 95% occurring once. The sample taken for sequencing was PBMCs. The sequence came from a man aged 40-49 years with rheumatoid arthritis.

The DNA of the CDR3 is TGTGCCAGCAGCTTAGAGGGGGGTACAGATACGCAGTATTTT. It specifies CASSLEGGTDTQYF. This chain joins TRBV7-9 and TRBJ2-3; D might be TRBD1 or TRBD2, each matching 6 bases. The germline gives CDR1 SEHNR, CDR2 FQNEAQ (reference sequence). Trimming took 1 base from V and 3 from J, leaving 8 bases between them. The CDR3 is 14 amino acids.